This T cell receptor beta chain was recorded in a study of identical twins. General study findings and limits: Twin-shared out-of-frame alpha sequences showed excess low generation probability.

Using its own MiXCR run on the 5' RACE reads, TCRdb lists one record per CDR3 protein. The top ten hold about 0.94% of the sample, which has fewer than 550,000 distinct CDR3 sequences, around 15% seen once. This CDR3 comprises 15 residues. The germline CDR1 and CDR2 sequences are SGHRS and YFSETQ. Trimming removed 0 bases at V and 1 base at J, with 8 bases between. This clonotype was detected many times. Its matching antigen is unknown. The sample was also linked to a second study, of yellow fever vaccine responses in identical twins. That source adds: Convergence reportedly seemed to mark part of the twins' vaccine T cell response, with personalization marking the rest.

This TCR came from a woman aged 18-30 years in good health. Sequenced sample: CD4+ T cells sorted from blood. The chain recombines TRBV5-1 with TRBJ1-5, with D possibly TRBD1 on 5 matching bases. The CDR3 sequence: CASSLGGTSNQPQHF. The CDR3 nucleotides are TGCGCCAGCAGCTTGGGGGGGACGAGCAATCAGCCCCAGCATTTT.